This T cell receptor beta chain was obtained from a study of blood T cell repertoires in COVID-19. Study-level information: Sample material is recorded as cDNA or gDNA derived from T cells, B-cell-depleted T cells, or PBMCs.

Trimming shortened V by 2 bases and J by 4 bases, and 21 bases separated the two germline ends. The CDR3 covers 18 residues. Per germline, CDR1 LGHNA and CDR2 YNFKEQ. The authors' processing: Amplification from reference gene primers served as the basis for estimated nucleated cell counts. Assay: immunoSEQ multiplex PCR; the TCRdb copy retains only in-frame clones and omits some. D and trimming come from the DNA, and the V and J calls and clone size come from that table. The sample comprises about 93,000 clones, roughly 90% of which are singletons, and around 19% rests with the top ten. Sample: peripheral blood. This clonotype originated in a woman of 80 years or more with acute or convalescent COVID-19. The chain combines TRBV4-2 with TRBJ1-3, with D possibly being TRBD1 (5 bases). The CDR3: CASSQYPTGLQAGNTIYF. The CDR3 nucleotides are TGTGCCAGCAGCCAATACCCCACCGGGCTACAGGCGGGAAACACCATATATTTT.